Following are 2 T cell receptor beta chains from one sample sequenced in a study of cytomegalovirus exposure and HLA in healthy donors. Some clones are missing from TCRdb's copy, which holds only in-frame ones; the method was immunoSEQ multiplex PCR. Counted here are about 150,000 clones, approximately 88% occurring once; the ten biggest clones make up around 3.2%. Sequencing was performed on PBMCs. The receptors shown here come from a woman under 30 in good health and CMV-seropositive.

This chain joins TRBV5-6 and TRBJ2-5; weak D call: TRBD2 (5 bases). Between the trimmed V and J ends, which lost 4 bases and 4 bases, there was a span of 11 bases. This CDR3 region has 13 residues. Germline V gene data show CDR1 as SGHDT and CDR2 as YYEEEE. The CDR3 coding sequence is TGTGCCAGCAGCCCTTGGACTGGAGAGACCCAGTACTTC. Protein: CASSPWTGETQYF.

This sequence joins TRBV5-4 and TRBJ1-1; D is unclear. The CDR3 is 16 residues long. The germline gives CDR1 SGHNT, CDR2 YYREEE (reference sequence). V lost 2 bases, J lost 0 bases, and 14 bases lay in between. The DNA of the CDR3 is TGTGCCAGCAGCTTAGTTTCCAGGCCTATGAACACTGAAGCTTTCTTT. Amino acids: CASSLVSRPMNTEAFF.